Listed below are T cell receptor beta chains from one sample, sequenced in a study of CD8+ T cells in alopecia areata. TCRdb's copy holds only in-frame clones and misses some; the assay was immunoSEQ multiplex PCR. The sample comprises some 100,000 clones, 50% to 60% of which are singletons, and approximately 16% rests with the top ten. The sample here was CD8+ T cells sorted from blood, taken at approximately week 55, from a patient treated with tofacitinib. The receptor set was obtained from a human donor with alopecia areata. Each CDR3 is given with its conserved first and last residue. D genes are given only for firm matches.

V gene: TRBV6-6; D gene: NA; J gene: TRBJ1-2; CDR3 protein: CASTVDTNGYTF
V gene: TRBV13; D gene: NA; J gene: TRBJ2-3; CDR3 protein: CASSLGGASDTQYF
V gene: TRBV29-1; D gene: TRBD1; J gene: TRBJ1-2; CDR3 protein: CSVDRGNIYGYTF
V gene: TRBV25-1; D gene: TRBD1; J gene: TRBJ1-1; CDR3 protein: CASSDLQGANTEAFF
V gene: TRBV27; D gene: NA; J gene: TRBJ2-3; CDR3 protein: CASSLESYLADTQYF
V gene: TRBV2; D gene: TRBD1; J gene: TRBJ2-1; CDR3 protein: CASSHSIWDRAYNEQFF
V gene: TRBV7-9; D gene: TRBD1; J gene: TRBJ2-7; CDR3 protein: CASSARQGDISYEQYF
V gene: TRBV5-6; D gene: NA; J gene: TRBJ2-2; CDR3 protein: CASSLNLVLVLNTGELFF
V gene: TRBV7-9; D gene: TRBD1; J gene: TRBJ2-3; CDR3 protein: CASSPRTGTEVDTQYF
V gene: TRBV10-3; D gene: TRBD1; J gene: TRBJ2-1; CDR3 protein: CAISPRDRLGNEQFF
V gene: TRBV7-8; D gene: NA; J gene: TRBJ1-4; CDR3 protein: CASSSGRSANEKLFF
V gene: TRBV14; D gene: NA; J gene: TRBJ1-2; CDR3 protein: CASSQGTNYGYTF
V gene: TRBV5-6; D gene: NA; J gene: TRBJ1-2; CDR3 protein: CASSLPYNPNYGYTF
V gene: TRBV7-9; D gene: NA; J gene: TRBJ1-1; CDR3 protein: CASRPRADTEAFF